Listed below are T cell receptor beta chains from one sample, sequenced in a study of read filtering for tumor transcriptome and immune sequencing. TCRdb called the reads again in MiXCR, with one record for every CDR3 protein. The data show approximately 140,000 distinct CDR3 sequences, less than 15% seen once. The specimen sequenced was a population of CD138-negative cells sorted from bone marrow. The receptors stem from a donor aged 40 or older with multiple myeloma. Both conserved end residues are part of each CDR3. Fields, in order: clone size, J gene, V gene, D gene, CDR3 DNA, CDR3 protein. A D gene is named only where the DNA matches it firmly. Expanded clones are given a class, and other clones once, few, many or no size at all.

many TRBJ2-1 TRBV11-2 - TGTGCCAGCAGCCGCGATATGAGCTCCTACAATGAGCAGTTCTTC CASSRDMSSYNEQFF
many TRBJ1-1 TRBV20-1 - TGCAGTGTTGTGGGGACTGAAGCTTTCTTT CSVVGTEAFF
- TRBJ1-1 TRBV6-1 - TGTGCCAGCAGTGAAACGACTGAAGCTTTCTTT CASSETTEAFF
few TRBJ1-5 TRBV2 - TGTGCCAGCACCCCGGAAGGGAGGCAGCCCCAGCATTTT CASTPEGRQPQHF
many TRBJ1-5 TRBV29-1 TRBD1 TGCAGCGTTCGTACCGGGACAGCCGTGGATCAGCCCCAGCATTTT CSVRTGTAVDQPQHF
few TRBJ2-2 TRBV20-1 TRBD2 TGCAGTGCTCGAAGGGTAGCGGGAATGGCGAACACCGGGGAGCTGTTTTTT CSARRVAGMANTGELFF
many TRBJ1-5 TRBV29-1 - TGCAGCGCCCGAGCGAACTCCCACCAGCCCCAGCATTTT CSARANSHQPQHF
many TRBJ2-3 TRBV29-1 - TGCAGCGTTGGCCCAGATACGCAGTATTTT CSVGPDTQYF
many TRBJ2-1 TRBV6-1 TRBD1 TGTGCCAGCAGTGGGACAAGAATCTCAGGGGGCCGGAGGGATTACAATGAGCAGTTCTTC CASSGTRISGGRRDYNEQFF
many TRBJ2-5 TRBV7-7 TRBD2 TGTGCCAGCAGCCGCGAGCTAATGGGACTAGCGGGAAGGGAGACCCAGTACTTC CASSRELMGLAGRETQYF
few TRBJ2-7 TRBV7-9 - TGTGCCAGCAGCCCGAAAGACATAGGTCCGGTAGAGCAGTACTTC CASSPKDIGPVEQYF
many TRBJ1-2 TRBV5-1 TRBD1 TGCGCCAGCAGCCAAGCGACAGGGCGGGTCTATGGCTACACCTTC CASSQATGRVYGYTF
many TRBJ2-1 TRBV5-4 - TGTGCCAGCAGCATCCGACAGTACAATGAGCAGTTCTTC CASSIRQYNEQFF
many TRBJ1-1 TRBV5-1 TRBD1 TGCGCCAGCTCCCGGACAGGGGTTAACACTGAAGCTTTCTTT CASSRTGVNTEAFF
many TRBJ1-1 TRBV6-1 TRBD1 TGTGCCAGCAGTACCCACAGGGGGCCGACTGAAGCTTTCTTT CASSTHRGPTEAFF
many TRBJ1-1 TRBV6-6 TRBD1 TGTGCCAGCAGTGTACAGGGGGCGCAAGCTTTCTTT CASSVQGAQAFF
- TRBJ1-2 TRBV2 - TGTGCCAGCAGTTTACTCAGACATCCCTCAAGGAGTGGTAACTATGGCTACACCTTC CASSLLRHPSRSGNYGYTF
few TRBJ2-7 TRBV20-1 - TGCAGTGGACACTTAGAAGGTGACGAGCAGTACTTC CSGHLEGDEQYF
many TRBJ1-4 TRBV4-3 - TGCGCCAGCAGCCAAGATCTGGGGAAAAAACTGTTTTTT CASSQDLGKKLFF
many TRBJ2-2 TRBV7-9 TRBD1 TGTGCCAGCAGCTCCTTCCGGGACAGGGGGTTCGGGGAGCTGTTTTTT CASSSFRDRGFGELFF
many TRBJ2-1 TRBV28 TRBD2 TGTGCCAGCAGTAACCCCTTACTAGCGGGTTACAATGAGCAGTTCTTC CASSNPLLAGYNEQFF
- TRBJ2-7 TRBV10-2 TRBD1 TGCGCCAGCAGGGTTGGACAGGAAACATCCTACGAGCAGTACTTC CASRVGQETSYEQYF
many TRBJ2-1 TRBV29-1 - TGCAGCGTTGAAGATGGGGCCTCCTACAATGAGCAGTTCTTC CSVEDGASYNEQFF
- TRBJ2-5 TRBV4-1 - TGCGCCAGCAGCCAAGATCGGGGGACGGAGACCCAGTACTTC CASSQDRGTETQYF
many TRBJ1-2 TRBV25-1 - TGTGCCAGCAGTGATAGCGGAGGAGCTGGCTACACCTTC CASSDSGGAGYTF
many TRBJ2-1 TRBV20-1 TRBD2 TGCAGTGCTAGGGATAGCGGGAGGCCCTATGAGCAGTTCTTC CSARDSGRPYEQFF
many TRBJ1-1 TRBV25-1 - TGTGCCAGCCAACTCAGCCGATTCACTGAAGCTTTCTTT CASQLSRFTEAFF
many TRBJ1-1 TRBV5-1 - TGCGCCAGCAGCTATAGGGGGTATGACACTGAAGCTTTCTTT CASSYRGYDTEAFF
many TRBJ1-4 TRBV20-1 - TGCAGTGCTCCCGACACTCTTAATGAAAAACTGTTTTTT CSAPDTLNEKLFF
many TRBJ2-3 TRBV19 - TGTGCCAGTAGTATTGAGGGAGGCCTCACAGATACGCAGTATTTT CASSIEGGLTDTQYF
- TRBJ1-1 TRBV9 - TGTGCCAGCAGCCCCCCCGGAGGGGGGGAGCCTGAAGCTTTCTTT CASSPPGGGEPEAFF
- TRBJ2-2 TRBV19 TRBD1 TGTGCCAGTAGCAGACAGGGGGCCGGGGAGCTGCTTTTT CASSRQGAGELLF
many TRBJ2-7 TRBV19 TRBD1 TGTGCCAGTAGTAACCCGGGGACAGGGTCCTACGAGCAGTACTTC CASSNPGTGSYEQYF
few TRBJ2-6 TRBV5-1 - TGCGCCAGCAGCATTACTACGACGGGCTCTGGGGCCAACGTCCTGACTTTC CASSITTTGSGANVLTF
many TRBJ2-7 TRBV6-5 - TGTGCCAGCGCGATCTCCGGACAGTCCCATTATCGCGAGCAGTACTTC CASAISGQSHYREQYF
- TRBJ2-1 TRBV6-2/TRBV6-3 TRBD1 TGTGCCAGCAGTACGGACAGGGGGCTCACAAACGAGCAGTTCTTC CASSTDRGLTNEQFF
many TRBJ2-4 TRBV20-1 - TGCAGTGCCAAGGTTGGACAAAACATTCAGTACTTC CSAKVGQNIQYF
many TRBJ2-1 TRBV24-1 TRBD1 TGTGCCACCAGAGACAGGGGGCACGTCAATGAGCAGTTCTTC CATRDRGHVNEQFF
many TRBJ2-3 TRBV27 TRBD2 TGTGCCAGCAGTTTCACTAGCGACACAGATACGCAGTATTTT CASSFTSDTDTQYF
few TRBJ2-1 TRBV7-3 TRBD2 TGTGCCAGCAGCTTAACGCCGGGACTAACCTACAATGAGCAGTTCTTC CASSLTPGLTYNEQFF
many TRBJ2-3 TRBV12-3/TRBV12-4 TRBD2 TGTGCCAGCAGTTGGGAGGGGTCAAGCACAGATACGCAGTATTTT CASSWEGSSTDTQYF
many TRBJ1-4 TRBV12-3/TRBV12-4 TRBD1 TGTGCCAGCAGTTCTAAGGGGGCTGGCGTAAAACTGTTTTTT CASSSKGAGVKLFF
many TRBJ1-1 TRBV28 - TGTGCCAGCAGTTTTTACAGGGAACGGAACACTGAAGCTTTCTTT CASSFYRERNTEAFF
many TRBJ2-1 TRBV12-3/TRBV12-4 TRBD2 TGTGCCAGCAGGACTAGCGGGAGCAATGAGCAGTTCTTC CASRTSGSNEQFF
many TRBJ2-1 TRBV5-1 - TGCGCCAGCAGCTTGGCCTTCCAGACGAATGAGCAGTTCTTC CASSLAFQTNEQFF
many TRBJ2-7 TRBV5-1 - TGCGCCAGCAGCGCCCGGGACCAACTATACGAGCAGTACTTC CASSARDQLYEQYF
few TRBJ2-3 TRBV6-2/TRBV6-3 TRBD2 TGTGCCAGCAGTTACCGACGCGTTAGCGGGAGAGCAGATACGCAGTATTTT CASSYRRVSGRADTQYF
many TRBJ2-3 TRBV20-1 - TGCAGTGCTACGACTAGGGGGGCTACAGATACGCAGTATTTT CSATTRGATDTQYF
many TRBJ2-7 TRBV6-2/TRBV6-3 - TGTGCCAGCATGGGGTCACTCTCCTACGAGCAGTACTTC CASMGSLSYEQYF
- TRBJ2-1 TRBV10-3 TRBD1 TGTGCCACCTACGGGACAGGGGGCCCGGAGCAGTTCTTC CATYGTGGPEQFF
once TRBJ2-6 TRBV7-9 TRBD2 TGTGCCAGCAGCCCACCCCCGCCGCGGGGGGCCAACGTCCTGGCTTTC CASSPPPPRGANVLAF
- TRBJ2-1 TRBV11-1 - TGTGCCAGCAGCCTCCTTGGGTCACCCTACAATGAGCAGTTCTTC CASSLLGSPYNEQFF
many TRBJ1-4 TRBV12-3/TRBV12-4 - TGTGCCAGCAGTTTCGGTCAGACAAATGAAAAACTGTTTTTT CASSFGQTNEKLFF
many TRBJ2-3 TRBV7-2 - TGTGCCAGCGGAAATTGGGCCAGGTGGGGAGATACGCAGTATTTT CASGNWARWGDTQYF
many TRBJ1-1 TRBV10-1 - TGCGCCAGCAGAGACTCAGGGTTCGGCACTGAAGCTTTCTTT CASRDSGFGTEAFF
- TRBJ2-5 TRBV10-3 - TGTGCCAGCAGCCGCCCTGAGGAGACCCAGTACTTC CASSRPEETQYF
many TRBJ2-7 TRBV5-6 TRBD2 TGTGCCAGCAGCTTGGGACTAGCGGGAGACGAGCAGTACTTC CASSLGLAGDEQYF